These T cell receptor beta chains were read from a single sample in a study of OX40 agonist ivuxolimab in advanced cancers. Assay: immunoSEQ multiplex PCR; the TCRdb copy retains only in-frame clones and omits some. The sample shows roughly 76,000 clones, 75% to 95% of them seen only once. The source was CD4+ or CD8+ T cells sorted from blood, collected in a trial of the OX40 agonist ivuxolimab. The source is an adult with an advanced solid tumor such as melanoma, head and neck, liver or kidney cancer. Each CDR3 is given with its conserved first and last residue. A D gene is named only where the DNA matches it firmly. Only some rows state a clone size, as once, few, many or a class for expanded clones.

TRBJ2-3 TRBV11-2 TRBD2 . TGTGCCAGCAGGAAGATAGCGGGAGCGCCAGATACGCAGTATTTT CASRKIAGAPDTQYF
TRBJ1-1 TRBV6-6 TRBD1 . TGTGCCAGCAGCCTTGGGACAGGGGCCGCTTTCTTT CASSLGTGAAFF
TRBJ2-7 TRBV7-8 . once TGTGCCAGCAGCGGCCGGACGGGCAACGAGCAGTACTTC CASSGRTGNEQYF
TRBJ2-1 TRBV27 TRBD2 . TGTGCCAGCAGTGACGGGACTAGCGGGGACAATGAGCAGTTCTTC CASSDGTSGDNEQFF
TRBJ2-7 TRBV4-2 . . TGTGCCAGCAGCCAAAGTAGGAACTACGAGCAGTACTTC CASSQSRNYEQYF
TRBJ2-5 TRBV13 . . TGTGCCAGCAGCTTCTGGACAGTACAAGAGACCCAGTACTTC CASSFWTVQETQYF
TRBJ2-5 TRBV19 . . TGTGCCAGTAGTATGAAAGATGAACAAGAGACCCAGTACTTC CASSMKDEQETQYF
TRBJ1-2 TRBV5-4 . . TGTGCCAGCAGCATACCAGGAAATTCCTATGGCTACACCTTC CASSIPGNSYGYTF
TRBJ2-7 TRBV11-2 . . TGTGCCAGCAGCTTATCGACAGGTCTAAGGGACTACGAGCAGTACTTC CASSLSTGLRDYEQYF
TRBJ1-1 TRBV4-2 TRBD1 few TGTGCCAGCAGTCCTGGACAGGGCACTGAAGCTTTCTTT CASSPGQGTEAFF
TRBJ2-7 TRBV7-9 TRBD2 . TGTGCCAGCAGCTCAAGGACTAGCGGATTCTCCTACGAGCAGTACTTC CASSSRTSGFSYEQYF
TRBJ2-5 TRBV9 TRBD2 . TGTGCCAGCAGCCCCGGACTAGCGGGAGTTCAAGAGACCCAGTACTTC CASSPGLAGVQETQYF
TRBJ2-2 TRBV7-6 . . TGTGCCAGCAGCTTTAGAACTACCGGGGAGCTGTTTTTT CASSFRTTGELFF